The 10 T cell receptor beta chains presented below share a single source sample, sequenced in a study of vaccination and CD4 T cells after COVID-19 (dated by TCRdb to the early 2020s). The library was generated by PCR. Sequencer: Illumina iSeq 100. DNA from cultured CD4+ T cells underwent TCR sequencing with the Oncomine TCR Beta short-read assay at the Johns Hopkins FTIC core. TCRdb reprocessed the public reads (quality trimming at Q25 with fastp, clone calling with MiXCR) and kept in-frame beta chains. Rows are combined by CDR3 protein, so each entry shows the most common genes and DNA. Recorded for this sample are 7,600 or so distinct CDR3 sequences; roughly 23% of them occurred a single time. The ten most abundant clones make up around 10% of the sample. No cognate antigen is known for these TCRs. The treatment or condition label, read with the paper, signifies: roughly 10-day PBMC culture with coronavirus spike peptide pools or control peptides (ViraFEST assay).

The specimen was CD4+ T cells from blood, cultured in vitro, collected after SARS-CoV-2 vaccination. These receptors were collected from a human donor who had recovered from COVID-19.

This clonotype was recorded a few times. The gene calls are TRBV29-1 and TRBJ2-5, with a possible D match to TRBD2 (5 bases). The germline gives CDR1 SQVTM, CDR2 ANQGSEA. This CDR3 comprises 13 residues. V lost 8 bases to trimming and J lost 4 bases, with 17 bases between them. CDR3 coding DNA: TGCAGCACCCGACGGGGTCTCCTAGAGACCCAGTACTTC. Translating it yields CSTRRGLLETQYF. Combining the CDR3 with reference TRBV29-1 and TRBJ2-5 gives the whole variable domain SAVISQKPSRDICQRGTSLTIQCQVDSQVTMMFWYRQQPGQSLTLIATANQGSEATYESGFVIDKFPISRPNLTFSTLTVSNMSPEDSSIYLCSTRRGLLETQYFGPGTRLLVL.

This rearrangement joins TRBV11-2 to TRBJ1-5, with 7 bases identical to TRBD1. CDR3 size: 15 residues. Trimming at V came to 5 bases and at J to 2 bases, leaving 6 bases not matched to a gene. Germline CDR1 reads SGHAT; CDR2 reads FQNNGV. The CDR3 here is CASSLTGSRNQPQHF. The CDR3 nucleotides read TGTGCCAGCAGCCTGACAGGGTCTCGCAATCAGCCCCAGCATTTT.

This clonotype turned up a few times. The chain carries TRBV6-1 and TRBJ2-5, with no clear D. The V and J ends lost 2 bases and 6 bases respectively, with 7 bases between them. The CDR3 extends over 12 amino acids. Germline CDR1 MNHNS, CDR2 SASEGT. The CDR3 bases are TGTGCCAGCAGTGAAAGTTTTAAGACCCAGTACTTC. It encodes CASSESFKTQYF.

By sample share, this clonotype is medium-sized. J is TRBJ2-5 and V is TRBV20-1; tentatively, D is TRBD2 (6 bases). The CDR3 has 13 amino acids. Germline lookup yields CDR1 DFQATT and CDR2 SNEGSKA (reference sequence). V gave up 2 bases and J gave up 2 bases, with 9 bases separating them. CDR3 nucleotide sequence: TGCAGTGCTAGACTAGCGATACAAGAGACCCAGTACTTC. Its translation: CSARLAIQETQYF.

This clonotype is medium-sized (0.01 to 0.1%) within its sample. The chain is built from TRBV6-1 and TRBJ2-7; 9 nucleotides agree with TRBD1. The V gene end was trimmed by 1 base and the J gene end by 10 bases; junction bases not matched to a gene: 8. Germline V gene data show CDR1 as MNHNS and CDR2 as SASEGT. The CDR3 length is 14 residues. The CDR3 loop reads CASSEVTGGLGQYF. Here the CDR3 DNA reads TGTGCCAGCAGTGAAGTCACAGGGGGCTTGGGACAGTACTTC.

This clonotype was counted once. CDR3 sequence: CASSLGQMNTEAFF. The CDR3 DNA sequence: TGCGCCAGCAGCTTGGGCCAGATGAACACTGAAGCTTTCTTT. V usage is TRBV5-1 and J usage is TRBJ1-1, with D uncertain. There are 14 residues in the CDR3. Germline V gives CDR1 SGHRS, CDR2 YFSETQ. Trimming removed 0 bases at V and 0 bases at J, with 6 bases between.

By sample fraction, this clonotype is medium-sized (0.01 to 0.1%). V usage is TRBV20-1 and J usage is TRBJ1-5; 11 bases are a match to TRBD1. The trim removed 5 bases at V and 2 bases at J, leaving 2 bases unmatched. The CDR3 contains 14 residues. Looked up from germline, CDR1 is DFQATT and CDR2 is SNEGSKA (reference sequence). The CDR3 loop is CSAGDRGGNQPQHF. CDR3 sequence (DNA): TGCAGTGCTGGGGACAGGGGGGGCAATCAGCCCCAGCATTTT.

The chain couples TRBV9 to TRBJ1-1, with D possibly TRBD1 on 5 matching bases. The germline V gene has CDR1 SGDLS and CDR2 YYNGEE. The CDR3 runs to 14 residues. Trimming cost V 4 bases and J 4 bases, with 14 bases left between them. The CDR3 coding sequence is TGTGCCAGCAGCCTCCACGTAGGGGTCACTGAAGCTTTCTTT. Encoded protein: CASSLHVGVTEAFF.

This clonotype is labeled as medium-sized. This chain's CDR3 is CATSDLRGSTDTQYF. CDR3 sequence (DNA): TGTGCCACCAGTGACCTTAGGGGTAGCACAGATACGCAGTATTTT. This sequence joins TRBV24-1 and TRBJ2-3; D may be TRBD1 (5 bases). Between the trimmed V and J ends, which lost 4 bases and 0 bases, there was a span of 10 bases. This CDR3 spans 15 amino acids. CDR1 is KGHDR and CDR2 is SFDVKD in the germline V gene.

The rearrangement uses TRBV6-1 and TRBJ2-1; 13 bases fit TRBD2. Germline V CDR1 and CDR2: MNHNS, SASEGT. J lost 0 bases, V lost 8 bases, and 16 bases had no gene match. The CDR3 contains 20 residues. The CDR3 bases are TGTGCCAGCGCTGGGGCCCCGGGACTAGCGGGACCTGTCTCCTACAATGAGCAGTTCTTC. This gives the protein CASAGAPGLAGPVSYNEQFF.